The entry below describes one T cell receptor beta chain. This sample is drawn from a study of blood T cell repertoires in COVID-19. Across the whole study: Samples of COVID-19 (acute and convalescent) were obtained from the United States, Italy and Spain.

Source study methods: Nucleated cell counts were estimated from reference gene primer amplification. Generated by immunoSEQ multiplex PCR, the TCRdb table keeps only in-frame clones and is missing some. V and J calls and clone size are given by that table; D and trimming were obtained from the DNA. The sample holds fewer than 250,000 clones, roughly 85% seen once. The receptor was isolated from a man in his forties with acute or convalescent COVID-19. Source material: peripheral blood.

The CDR3 region is CASSGQGNSPSQHF. The DNA of the CDR3 is TGTGCCAGCAGTGGACAGGGGAATTCCCCGAGCCAGCATTTT. The chain carries TRBV2 and TRBJ1-5; the match to TRBD1 covers 8 bases. V was clipped by 4 bases and J by 12 bases; unmatched bases: 11. Germline loops: CDR1 SNHLY, CDR2 FYNNEI. CDR3 size: 14 residues.